The 28 T cell receptor beta chains below come from one sample, sequenced in a study of blood T cells in healthy people across ages. Alongside a J-beta primer mix, a sample-barcoded 5' primer served in a second PCR lasting 7 to 11 cycles. TCRdb reprocessed the 5' RACE reads with MiXCR, giving one entry per CDR3 protein. This sample has about 720,000 distinct CDR3 sequences; roughly 20% occur once, and the top ten carry around 21%. The sample was blood. All receptors come from a man between 65 and 85 years old in good health.

This clonotype was seen a handful of times. This chain uses TRBV5-6 with TRBJ1-6; weak D call: TRBD1 (5 bases). The CDR3 is made up of 17 amino acids. V lost 3 bases and J lost 0, with 13 bases in between. Per the germline V gene, CDR1 is SGHDT and CDR2 is YYEEEE. The chain's CDR3 is CASSSGTEDSYNSPLHF. The CDR3, as DNA: TGTGCCAGCAGCTCTGGGACGGAGGACTCCTATAATTCACCCCTCCACTTT.

In this sample, this clonotype turned up a few times. The chain uses TRBV5-1 and TRBJ2-2; possibly TRBD1 or TRBD2 for D (5 bases each). Germline CDR1 SGHRS, CDR2 YFSETQ. V lost 4 bases, J lost 3 bases, and 10 bases lay in between. The CDR3 has 14 amino acids. Written as DNA, the CDR3 is TGCGCCAGCAGCCTCGGGGCCCACACCGGGGAGCTGTTTTTT. Translating gives CASSLGAHTGELFF. Using reference TRBV5-1 and TRBJ2-2 for the parts outside the CDR3, the full variable domain is KAGVTQTPRYLIKTRGQQVTLSCSPISGHRSVSWYQQTPGQGLQFLFEYFSETQRNKGNFPGRFSGRQFSNSRSEMNVSTLELGDSALYLCASSLGAHTGELFFGEGSRLTVL.

This clonotype occurred a few times. This chain links TRBV6-2 or TRBV6-3 with TRBJ2-7, with D uncertain. CDR3 length: 14 amino acids. Trimming took 0 bases from V and 5 from J, leaving 11 bases between them. Looked up from germline, CDR1 is MNHEY and CDR2 is SVGEGT. The CDR3 DNA reads as TGTGCCAGCAGTTACTCTATTAACCCCCACGAGCAGTACGTC. Residues: CASSYSINPHEQYV.

This clonotype was counted a few times. The chain couples TRBV21-1 to TRBJ2-7; TRBD1, the D gene given by the table, was not confirmed from the DNA. TRBV21-1 is a pseudogene segment. The CDR3 is 16 amino acids. The CDR3: CASSNSTGTVPYEQYF. CDR3 nucleotide sequence: TGTGCCAGCAGCAACTCCACCGGGACAGTTCCGTACGAGCAGTACTTC.

This clonotype came up many times. This chain uses TRBV29-1 with TRBJ1-2; D is ambiguous. In germline, CDR1 is SQVTM, CDR2 ANQGSEA. V dropped 0 bases and J dropped 8 bases, with 7 bases sitting between them. The CDR3 is 11 amino acids. The CDR3 reads CSVEDGGGYTF. CDR3 coding DNA: TGCAGCGTTGAAGATGGCGGGGGCTACACCTTC.

In this sample, this clonotype turned up a few times. The gene calls are TRBV11-1 and TRBJ2-1; D may be TRBD1 (5 bases). Germline V gene lookup returns CDR1 SGHAT and CDR2 FQDESV (reference sequence). The CDR3 has 14 residues. V lost 2 bases and J lost 7, with 12 bases in between. CDR3 nucleotide sequence: TGTGCCAGCAGCTTACAGGGCATGAAAAATGAGCAGTTCTTC. Its translation: CASSLQGMKNEQFF.

This clonotype was observed a few times. The gene calls are TRBV7-2 and TRBJ1-2; possible D gene TRBD1, 6 bases. The V gene lost 2 bases and the J gene lost 1 base, with 17 bases spanning the gap. The CDR3 is made up of 17 amino acids. Germline assignment: CDR1 SGHTA and CDR2 FQGNSA. The CDR3 region is CASSLTSGTTLNYGYTF. The CDR3 DNA is TGTGCCAGCAGCTTAACCTCCGGGACAACTCTTAACTATGGCTACACCTTC.

The chain couples TRBV12-3 or TRBV12-4 to TRBJ2-1; 10 bases align to TRBD2. The CDR3 has 15 residues. With 6 bases clipped from V and 6 bases from J, the junction kept 8 bases outside the gene matches. This CDR3 is CASSPLAGEGNEQFF. In DNA, the CDR3 is TGTGCCAGCAGCCCTCTAGCGGGAGAAGGCAATGAGCAGTTCTTC.

The chain couples TRBV5-1 to TRBJ1-1; the D gene is possibly TRBD1 (5 bases). The V gene's germline CDR1 is SGHRS and CDR2 YFSETQ. V lost 2 bases and J 4 bases, leaving 12 bases between the germline ends. This CDR3 comprises 14 residues. CDR3 in DNA: TGCGCCAGCAGCTTCGAGGGGCCGGCCACTGAAGCTTTCTTT. This codes for CASSFEGPATEAFF. The variable domain in full, completed from reference TRBV5-1 and TRBJ1-1, reads KAGVTQTPRYLIKTRGQQVTLSCSPISGHRSVSWYQQTPGQGLQFLFEYFSETQRNKGNFPGRFSGRQFSNSRSEMNVSTLELGDSALYLCASSFEGPATEAFFGQGTRLTVV.

J is TRBJ2-5 and V is TRBV29-1; D is possibly TRBD2 (5 bases). Judging by the DNA end, TRBJ2-7 fits better; the J call may be wrong. Germline assignment: CDR1 SQVTM and CDR2 ANQGSEA. The CDR3 is 17 amino acids. The CDR3 DNA is TGCAGCGTTGACAGGAGGTACCAGGACTTCTTCGGGAACGAGCAGTACGTC. It yields the protein CSVDRRYQDFFGNEQYV.

The genes are TRBV2 and TRBJ2-5; 7 positions match TRBD1. Germline V gives CDR1 SNHLY, CDR2 FYNNEI. The CDR3 sequence is 14 residues long. V was pared by 10 bases and J by 4 bases, with 12 bases of the junction left unmatched. CDR3 sequence reads: CATRPTGVTETQYF. The CDR3 DNA reads as TGTGCCACCAGACCTACAGGGGTAACAGAGACCCAGTACTTC.

This sequence joins TRBV20-1 and TRBJ2-5, with 8 positions matching TRBD1. The germline CDR1 and CDR2 sequences are DFQATT and SNEGSKA (reference sequence). The V segment lost 5 bases and the J segment 0 bases; nucleotides outside the gene matches: 5. The CDR3 totals 14 residues. CDR3 sequence: CSAEPTGDQETQYF. CDR3 DNA: TGCAGTGCTGAGCCGACAGGGGACCAAGAGACCCAGTACTTC.

The sample holds a few counts of this clonotype. This chain uses TRBV28 with TRBJ2-7; D unresolved. Germline assignment: CDR1 MDHEN and CDR2 SYDVKM. This CDR3 is built from 14 residues. V gave up 11 bases and J gave up 3 bases, with 20 bases separating them. The CDR3 nucleotides are TGTGCCTCCTCCTCCAGTAACCTCCACTACGAGCAGTACGTC. Translated, it gives CASSSSNLHYEQYV.

This clonotype was detected only a few times. This CDR3 reads CASSFDRANTEAFF. CDR3 sequence (DNA): TGTGCCAGCAGCTTCGACAGGGCCAACACTGAAGCTTTCTTT. The chain employs TRBV7-9 and TRBJ1-1; 7 nucleotides line up with TRBD1. The V gene end was trimmed by 3 bases and the J gene end by 2 bases; junction bases not matched to a gene: 3. This CDR3 is 14 amino acids long. CDR1 is SEHNR, CDR2 FQNEAQ, per germline (reference sequence).

This clonotype was found a few times. The CDR3 DNA reads as TGTGCCAGCAGCTTTTCGGGATCTGGAAACACCATATATTTT. It specifies CASSFSGSGNTIYF. The V gene is TRBV7-3, the J gene TRBJ1-3; D is uncertain. V dropped 3 bases and J dropped 1 base, with 7 bases sitting between them. Germline loops: CDR1 SGHTA, CDR2 FQGTGA. CDR3 length equals 14 residues.

CDR3 nucleotide sequence: TGTGCCAGCAGTTTAAGGGGGAGCCCCTACAATGAGCAGTTCTTC. Encoded protein: CASSLRGSPYNEQFF. The rearrangement joins TRBV12-3 or TRBV12-4 to TRBJ2-1; possible D gene TRBD1, 6 bases. The CDR3 spans 15 residues. Between the trimmed V and J ends, which lost 2 bases and 2 bases, there was a span of 10 bases.

J is TRBJ2-1 and V is TRBV19; TRBD1 matches at 8 bases. CDR1 and CDR2 from the germline V gene are LNHDA and SQIVND (reference sequence). The CDR3 has 15 amino acids. V dropped 3 bases and J dropped 4; count of bases not matched to a gene: 5. CDR3 amino acids: CASSIGRQGYNEQFF. Written as DNA, the CDR3 is TGTGCCAGTAGTATTGGGAGACAGGGGTACAATGAGCAGTTCTTC. Variable domain in full (rest from reference TRBV19 and TRBJ2-1): DGGITQSPKYLFRKEGQNVTLSCEQNLNHDAMYWYRQDPGQGLRLIYYSQIVNDFQKGDIAEGYSVSREKKESFPLTVTSAQKNPTAFYLCASSIGRQGYNEQFFGPGTRLTVL.

The table lists this clonotype with a few counts. The chain is built from TRBV6-2 or TRBV6-3 and TRBJ2-1, with D tentatively TRBD2 (6 bases). V was pared by 4 bases and J by 2 bases, with 18 bases between. Per germline, CDR1 MNHEY and CDR2 SVGEGT. This CDR3 is 17 amino acids long. The CDR3 sequence: CASSSARGAGPYNEQFF. CDR3 nucleotides: TGTGCCAGCAGTTCCGCTCGTGGGGCGGGACCCTACAATGAGCAGTTCTTC.

This sequence joins TRBV10-3 and TRBJ2-5; 7 positions match TRBD2. V shed 10 bases and J 1 base; nucleotides not matched to a gene: 6. CDR3 length: 13 residues. Germline V gene data show CDR1 as ENHRY and CDR2 as SYGVKD. The CDR3 loop reads CATRGETQETQYF. The CDR3 coding sequence is TGTGCCACCCGGGGGGAAACCCAAGAGACCCAGTACTTC.

V usage is TRBV7-2 and J usage is TRBJ2-7; a possible D gene is TRBD1 (5 bases). The end of the DNA is better explained by TRBJ2-1, so the J call may be wrong. CDR1 SGHTA and CDR2 FQGNSA come from the germline V gene. The CDR3 contains 15 residues. CDR3 sequence (DNA): TGTGCCAGCAGCCCCGGATTTCAGGGCCGGGCGGAGCAGTTCTTC. Translating gives CASSPGFQGRAEQFF.

The sample holds a few counts of this clonotype. This sequence joins TRBV2 and TRBJ1-6, with D possibly matching TRBD1 (5 bases). From germline, CDR1 is SNHLY and CDR2 FYNNEI. The CDR3 runs 15 residues. V lost 2 bases, J lost 9 bases, and 14 bases lay in between. CDR3 residues: CASSEREGVGSPLHF. CDR3 nucleotides: TGTGCCAGCAGTGAACGAGAAGGGGTCGGTTCACCCCTCCACTTT.

J is TRBJ2-1 and V is TRBV6-5, with TRBD1 identical over 11 bases. The DNA end is more similar to TRBJ2-7, so the J call may be wrong. Germline V gene data show CDR1 as MNHEY and CDR2 as SVGAGI. The CDR3 extends over 16 amino acids. CDR3 in amino acids: CASSYAGGQGASEQYF. DNA of the CDR3: TGTGCCAGCAGTTACGCGGGAGGACAGGGGGCTTCCGAGCAGTACTTC.

The CDR3 bases are TGTGCCAGCAGCTTCACCCACGGCGGGACTAGCGACCACAATGAGCAGTTCTTC. Amino acids: CASSFTHGGTSDHNEQFF. V gene TRBV11-2 combines with J gene TRBJ2-5; 10 bases fit TRBD2. The J call may be in error: the DNA end matches TRBJ2-1 better. CDR3 length: 18 amino acids. Germline-derived CDR1 and CDR2 are SGHAT and FQNNGV.

The V gene is TRBV20-1, the J gene TRBJ2-7, with TRBD2 identical over 13 bases. Germline CDR1 reads DFQATT; CDR2 reads SNEGSKA (reference sequence). The CDR3 is made up of 16 amino acids. The V and J ends lost 4 bases and 2 bases, in that order; junction bases with no gene match: 8. This CDR3 reads CSAKLLAGGYTYEQYF. CDR3 bases: TGCAGTGCTAAGTTACTAGCGGGGGGGTATACCTACGAGCAGTACTTC.

This clonotype showed up just a few times. The chain recombines TRBV7-2 with TRBJ2-3; 7 positions agree with TRBD2. J lost 6 bases, V lost 5 bases, and 8 bases had no gene match. The CDR3 extends over 14 amino acids. Germline V lookup: CDR1 SGHTA, CDR2 FQGNSA. In DNA, the CDR3 is TGTGCCAGCAGCCCGGGACTACCATCTGATACGCAGTATTTT. This codes for CASSPGLPSDTQYF. Combining the CDR3 with reference TRBV7-2 and TRBJ2-3 gives the whole variable domain GAGVSQSPSNKVTEKGKDVELRCDPISGHTALYWYRQSLGQGLEFLIYFQGNSAPDKSGLPSDRFSAERTGGSVSTLTIQRTQQEDSAVYLCASSPGLPSDTQYFGPGTRLTVL.

This chain links TRBV20-1 with TRBJ2-3; the D gene is possibly TRBD1 (6 bases). The CDR3 spans 12 residues. Germline CDR1 is DFQATT and CDR2 is SNEGSKA (reference sequence). Trimming left V 3 bases short and J 6 bases short, with 10 bases between. CDR3 region: CSASPRGDTQYF. DNA of the CDR3: TGCAGTGCTAGCCCGAGGGGGGATACGCAGTATTTT.

At least ten counts were recorded for this clonotype. This sequence joins TRBV13 and TRBJ2-6; 11 bases map to TRBD2. This CDR3 region has 18 residues. The germline V gene has CDR1 PRHDT and CDR2 FYEKMQ (reference sequence). With 4 bases clipped from V and 0 bases from J, the junction kept 5 bases outside the gene matches. The CDR3 protein is CASSSMTSGASGANVLTF. The CDR3 nucleotides are TGTGCCAGCAGCTCAATGACTAGCGGGGCCTCTGGGGCCAACGTCCTGACTTTC.

Many counts were recorded for this clonotype. The chain has TRBV20-1 and TRBJ2-1; D is perhaps TRBD2 (7 bases). CDR3 length equals 19 residues. Trimming removed 2 bases at V and 5 bases at J, with 28 bases between. Germline CDR1 reads DFQATT; CDR2 reads SNEGSKA (reference sequence). The CDR3 DNA reads as TGCAGTGCTAGATTTTGGGGGGGCCTAGATATTGGAAACCACAATGAGCAGTTCTTC. Amino acids: CSARFWGGLDIGNHNEQFF.